This entry features one T cell receptor beta chain sequence. Antigen unknown. This sample was taken from a study of cytomegalovirus exposure and HLA in healthy donors. General observations from the study: It has been reported that TCR beta sequences accurately predicted the HLA-A and HLA-B alleles of most subjects. Most TCR sequences showed up rarely, but some public TCRs showed up in many donors. TCR beta chain V- and J-gene trimming was linked, in a later analysis, to a missense variant in DCLRE1C.

While unrecorded immune exposures were likely, the donors were nominally healthy when sampled. The V gene's germline CDR1 is LGHNA and CDR2 YNFKEQ. V gave up 8 bases and J gave up 12 bases; unmatched junction bases: 22. CDR3 size: 16 residues. A multiplex PCR was run with 60 Vbeta primers and 13 Jbeta primers. Data came from immunoSEQ multiplex PCR; TCRdb stores just in-frame clones and leaves some out. Found here are under 75,000 clones; the top ten clones hold roughly 2.3%. This TCR derives from a female donor in good health and CMV-seropositive. The sequencing sample was made of PBMCs. The V and J genes are TRBV4-2 and TRBJ2-3, with 8 positions matching TRBD2. In DNA, the CDR3 is TGTGCCAGCTGGGGGGGTAGCGGGGACACGCTAAATGGACAGTATTTT. It yields the protein CASWGGSGDTLNGQYF.